This entry concerns a single TCR beta chain. V was clipped by 4 bases and J by 1 base; unmatched bases: 1. The length of the CDR3 is 13 residues. CDR1 is SGHNT, CDR2 YYREEE, per germline (reference sequence). The record originates from a study of blood T cell repertoires in COVID-19. Enrolment of Seattle patients took place during active infection, and they were followed longitudinally. Assay used: immunoSEQ multiplex PCR; TCRdb lists only in-frame clones, some missing. The sample carries a few hundred thousand clones, approximately 88% recorded once. The sample comprised peripheral blood. This TCR was sampled from a woman in her 70s with COVID-19, enrolled during active disease. The chain couples TRBV5-4 to TRBJ2-5; 7 bases align to TRBD2. As DNA, the CDR3 is TGTGCCAGCAGCCGGACTAGCCAAGAGACCCAGTACTTC. Translated, it gives CASSRTSQETQYF.